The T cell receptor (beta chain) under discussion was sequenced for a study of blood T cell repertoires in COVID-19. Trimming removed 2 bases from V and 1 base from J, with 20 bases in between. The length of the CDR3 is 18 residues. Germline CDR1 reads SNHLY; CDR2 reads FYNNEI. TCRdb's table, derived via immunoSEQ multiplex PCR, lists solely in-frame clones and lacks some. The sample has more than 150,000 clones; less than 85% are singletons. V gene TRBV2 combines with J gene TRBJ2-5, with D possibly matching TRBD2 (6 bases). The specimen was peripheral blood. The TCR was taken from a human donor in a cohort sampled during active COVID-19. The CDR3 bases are TGTGCCAGCAGTGAATTGGAGCTTACGGCGGGGCCCCAAGAGACCCAGTACTTC. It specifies CASSELELTAGPQETQYF.